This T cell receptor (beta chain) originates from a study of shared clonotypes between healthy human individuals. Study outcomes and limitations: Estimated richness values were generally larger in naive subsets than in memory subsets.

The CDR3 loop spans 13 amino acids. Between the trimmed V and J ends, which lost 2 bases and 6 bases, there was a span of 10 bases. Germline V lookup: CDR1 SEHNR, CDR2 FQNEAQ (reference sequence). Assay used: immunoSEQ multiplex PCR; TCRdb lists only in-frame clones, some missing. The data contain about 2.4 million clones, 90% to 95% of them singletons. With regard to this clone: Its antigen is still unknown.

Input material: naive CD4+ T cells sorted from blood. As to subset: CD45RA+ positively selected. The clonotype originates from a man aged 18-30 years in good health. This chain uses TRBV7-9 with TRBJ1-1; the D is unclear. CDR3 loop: CASSLSGPAEAFF. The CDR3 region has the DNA TGTGCCAGCAGCTTATCAGGTCCGGCTGAAGCTTTCTTT.